This T cell receptor (beta chain) is from a study of radiation and T cells in renal cell carcinoma. This clone was seen a handful of times. Its cognate antigen is unknown. Study-level points and caveats: No pretreatment tumor biopsies were available for baseline clonotypes.

Time point specified: blood 4 weeks post-SBRT, at nephrectomy. Treatment in this sample: 15 Gy SBRT to primary tumor, nephrectomy 4 weeks later. Nephrectomy followed 15 Gy stereotactic body radiation by 4 weeks. Serial blood draws occurred at baseline and 2 and 4 weeks post-SBRT. The patient's renal cell carcinoma had clear cell pathology. Germline values: CDR1 LNHDA, CDR2 SQIVND (reference sequence). The CDR3 consists of 17 residues. Trimming at V came to 3 bases and at J to 3 bases, leaving 9 bases not matched to a gene. The data were produced by immunoSEQ multiplex PCR, yet TCRdb's version contains in-frame clones alone and is incomplete. Of over 35,000 clones in the sample, 82% were seen once.

The V call is TRBV19, the J call TRBJ1-3, with 9 bases that match TRBD1. Sequencing was performed on blood, taken from a patient whose treatment included radiotherapy and nephrectomy. The TCR was taken from a woman in her 70s with renal cell carcinoma. This CDR3 reads CASSIPLTGGGGNTIYF. For the CDR3, the DNA is TGTGCCAGTAGTATCCCGCTGACAGGGGGGGGTGGAAACACCATATATTTT.